The clone carrying this T cell receptor (beta chain) was detected only once. These data come from a study of T cell changes during pregnancy in multiple sclerosis. Using immunoSEQ multiplex PCR, the repertoire was profiled, and TCRdb retains in-frame clones only, with some absent. The repertoire holds about 40,000 clones, with around 90% as singletons. Germline CDR1 and CDR2: MNHNS and SASEGT. This CDR3 contains 13 residues. Trimming took off 7 bases at V and 9 bases at J, with 16 bases between the two ends. The chain has TRBV6-1 and TRBJ1-5, with D perhaps TRBD1 (5 bases). The source material was peripheral blood, sampled before pregnancy. The clonotype comes from a female donor with multiple sclerosis, enrolled in a pregnancy study. The CDR3 region has the DNA TGTGCCAGCAATCGGGACGGACTAGGGCCCCAGCATTTT. Translated, it gives CASNRDGLGPQHF.